A single sample is the source of the 15 T cell receptor beta chains below, sequenced in a study of response to subunit inactivated influenza vaccine. Using its own MiXCR run on the RT-PCR reads, TCRdb lists one record per CDR3 protein. The sample has around 170,000 distinct CDR3 sequences, around 10% seen once. The starting material was CD8+ T cells sorted from PBMCs, obtained roughly 24 months after vaccination. Receptors originate from a man aged 45-69 years who received an inactivated influenza vaccine.

This clonotype was seen repeatedly, ten times or more. The CDR3 loop is CASTLTVSSYNEQFF. In DNA, the CDR3 is TGTGCCAGCACTCTGACGGTCAGCTCCTACAATGAGCAGTTCTTC. The J gene is TRBJ2-1, the V gene TRBV12-3 or TRBV12-4; D gene uncertain. The germline V and J ends were trimmed by 7 bases and 0 bases, with 13 bases remaining between them. The CDR3 is 15 residues long.

This clonotype has a count of ten or more. V is TRBV6-2 or TRBV6-3 and J is TRBJ2-1; the D gene is possibly TRBD2 (5 bases). Germline lookup yields CDR1 MNHEY and CDR2 SVGEGT. The CDR3 runs to 13 residues. V was pared by 1 base and J by 7 bases, with 8 bases between. As DNA, the CDR3 is TGTGCCAGCAGTTACTACCCGGGGAATGAGCAGTTCTTC. It codes for CASSYYPGNEQFF.

A few counts support this clonotype. The chain links TRBV29-1 to TRBJ2-7; D perhaps matches TRBD1 (5 bases). Per the germline V gene, CDR1 is SQVTM and CDR2 is ANQGSEA. Between the trimmed V and J ends, which lost 0 bases and 3 bases, there was a span of 12 bases. The CDR3 runs 14 residues. In DNA form, the CDR3 reads TGCAGCGTTGAAGAAGGGGCAGAAAGCTACGAGCAGTACTTC. Translation: CSVEEGAESYEQYF.

On this clonotype itself: A much larger clone sits a single nucleotide away, making a read error possible. The V call is TRBV5-1, the J call TRBJ2-3; perhaps D is TRBD1 or TRBD2 (6 bases each). CDR1 is SGHRS and CDR2 is YFSETQ in the germline V gene. This CDR3 has 14 amino acids. The CDR3 DNA reads as TGCGCCAGCAGCTCGGCTCCGGGGGCAGATACGCGGTATTTT. This sequence encodes CASSSAPGADTRYF. Together with reference TRBV5-1 and TRBJ2-3, the CDR3 gives the full variable domain: KAGVTQTPRYLIKTRGQQVTLSCSPISGHRSVSWYQQTPGQGLQFLFEYFSETQRNKGNFPGRFSGRQFSNSRSEMNVSTLELGDSALYLCASSSAPGADTRYFGPGTRLTVL.

This clonotype was recorded at least ten times. The chain is built from TRBV7-2 and TRBJ1-2, with 7 bases aligning to TRBD1. This CDR3 spans 13 amino acids. CDR1 is SGHTA and CDR2 is FQGNSA in the germline V gene. Trimming cost V 0 bases and J 6 bases; bases outside gene matches: 1. Written as DNA, the CDR3 is TGTGCCAGCAGCTTAGCAGACAGGGATGGCTACACCTTC. It encodes CASSLADRDGYTF.

There are a few counts of this clonotype. The chain combines TRBV6-2 or TRBV6-3 with TRBJ2-1; D may be TRBD1 or TRBD2 (5 bases each). The CDR3 length is 12 residues. Trimming stripped 0 bases from V and 12 bases from J, with 9 bases between. The V gene's germline CDR1 is MNHEY and CDR2 SVGEGT. The CDR3 spells CASSYSNGGQFF. The CDR3 nucleotides read TGTGCCAGCAGTTACTCGAATGGGGGGCAGTTCTTC.

A note on this clonotype: A much larger clone differs by one base, so this may be a read error. This chain joins TRBV20-1 and TRBJ2-1, with D uncertain. This CDR3 comprises 14 residues. The V gene lost 2 bases and the J gene lost 1 base, with 9 bases spanning the gap. Germline CDR1 DFQATT, CDR2 SNEGSKA (reference sequence). CDR3 bases: TGCAGTGCTAGAAAAGGGAATTCCTACAATGAGCAGTTCTTC. Protein sequence: CSARKGNSYNEQFF.

This chain connects TRBV11-2 to TRBJ2-1; D might be TRBD2 (5 bases). Germline CDR1 reads SGHAT; CDR2 reads FQNNGV. With 1 base removed from V and 9 bases from J, the gap between germline ends came to 10 bases. The CDR3 length is 13 residues. The CDR3 is CASSLVQLGEQFF. The CDR3 coding sequence is TGTGCCAGCAGCTTAGTCCAACTAGGTGAGCAGTTCTTC.

Many counts were recorded for this clonotype. The chain has TRBV7-3 and TRBJ2-2; 9 positions agree with TRBD1. J lost 3 bases, V lost 5 bases, and 10 bases had no gene match. This CDR3 is built from 17 residues. The germline V gene encodes CDR1 SGHTA and CDR2 FQGTGA. As DNA, the CDR3 is TGTGCCAGCAGCCTATCACAGGGGGCGATATACACCGGGGAGCTGTTTTTT. Encoded protein: CASSLSQGAIYTGELFF.

The chain employs TRBV7-9 and TRBJ2-7, with D possibly being TRBD1 (5 bases). Germline V lookup: CDR1 SEHNR, CDR2 FQNEAQ (reference sequence). Trimming shortened V by 5 bases and J by 2 bases, and 16 bases separated the two germline ends. The CDR3 runs 15 residues. The CDR3 protein is CASSNSVQGPYEQYF. The CDR3 nucleotides are TGTGCCAGCAGCAACTCCGTTCAGGGCCCCTACGAGCAGTACTTC.

This clonotype was picked up a small number of times. V is TRBV7-9 and J is TRBJ1-1, with D perhaps matching TRBD1 (6 bases). The V and J ends lost 3 bases and 0 bases respectively, with 14 bases between them. There are 16 residues in the CDR3. Germline assignment: CDR1 SEHNR and CDR2 FQNEAQ (reference sequence). The CDR3 DNA sequence: TGTGCCAGCAGCTTGGGGGCTTTTCACATGAACACTGAAGCTTTCTTT. Translated, it gives CASSLGAFHMNTEAFF.

CDR3: CASSYSSPDTQYF. The CDR3 nucleotides are TGTGCCAGCAGTTACTCCTCACCAGATACGCAGTATTTT. This chain joins TRBV6-5 and TRBJ2-3; no clear D gene. Germline V lookup: CDR1 MNHEY, CDR2 SVGAGI. The length of the CDR3 is 13 residues. V lost 0 bases, J lost 4 bases, and 5 bases lay in between.

This clonotype was seen many times. The chain employs TRBV27 and TRBJ2-1; 7 bases are shared with TRBD2. Per germline, CDR1 MNHEY and CDR2 SMNVEV (reference sequence). Trimming at V came to 1 base and at J to 6 bases, leaving 9 bases not matched to a gene. This CDR3 has 16 amino acids. CDR3 nucleotides: TGTGCCAGCAGTTTATTGGACTACCGGGGGGTCAATGAGCAGTTCTTC. This encodes CASSLLDYRGVNEQFF.

This clonotype was counted ten times or more. The rearrangement uses TRBV27 and TRBJ2-1; 13 positions agree with TRBD2. The trim removed 5 bases at V and 9 bases at J, leaving 10 bases unmatched. The CDR3 contains 16 residues. The germline gives CDR1 MNHEY, CDR2 SMNVEV (reference sequence). The CDR3 DNA reads TGTGCCAGCAGTGAATCCGGGACTAGCGGGACAGTTGAGCAGTTCTTC. Its protein is CASSESGTSGTVEQFF.

The chain is built from TRBV29-1 and TRBJ2-1; D might be TRBD1 (7 bases). V lost 3 bases and J lost 4, with 13 bases in between. Per germline, CDR1 SQVTM and CDR2 ANQGSEA. The CDR3 is 14 amino acids. The CDR3: CSVEEGAKYNEQFF. In DNA form, the CDR3 reads TGCAGCGTTGAGGAGGGGGCGAAATACAATGAGCAGTTCTTC.